This TCR beta chain was retrieved from a study of T cell clonotyping in hematopoietic cell transplantation. Study-level findings and limits: Without cell sorting, CD4 versus CD8 contributions remain unresolved. Graft donor and pretransplant recipient Inverse Simpson Index values predicted broader posttransplant TCR diversity.

About this clone: Its matching antigen is unknown.

TCRdb keeps only in-frame clones here, not all; method: immunoSEQ multiplex PCR. The sample records 15,000 to 20,000 clones, more than 70% being singletons. The V segment lost 3 bases and the J segment 1 base; nucleotides outside the gene matches: 13. The CDR3 is 18 residues long. Germline V gene lookup returns CDR1 SEHNR and CDR2 FQNEAQ (reference sequence). The sample in question was PBMCs, obtained 100 days after allogeneic stem cell transplant. This sequence originates from a male patient aged 60-70 years who had an allogeneic stem cell transplant from a related donor, so the T cells may come from the graft donor. Some clones in this sample may be carry-over from other donors' samples. J is TRBJ1-1 and V is TRBV7-9, with 8 nucleotides matching TRBD1. CDR3 coding DNA: TGTGCCAGCAGCTTCCATATCACCGGGACAGGAAAGAACACTGAAGCTTTCTTT. Translation: CASSFHITGTGKNTEAFF.